This entry features one T cell receptor (beta chain) sequence. Its antigen is unknown. The sample comes from a study of PD-1 blockade in classical Hodgkin lymphoma. General study findings and limits: Nivolumab initiation under 1 year post-ASCT meant exclusion. A significant rise in TCR diversity was seen by C4D1 for CD4+ cells but not for CD8+ cells.

TCRdb's copy holds only in-frame clones and misses some; the assay was immunoSEQ multiplex PCR. Of 90,000 to 100,000 clones listed, 89% are singletons. There are 15 residues in the CDR3. V was pared by 0 bases and J by 2 bases, with 7 bases between. Germline-derived CDR1 and CDR2 are WSHSY and SAAADI. All trial patients relapsed after autologous stem cell transplantation. The receptor's source is a human donor with classical Hodgkin lymphoma. Sequenced material: peripheral blood mononuclear cells (PBMCs), taken before the second cycle of nivolumab. The chain links TRBV10-2 to TRBJ2-2; D ambiguous. CDR3 protein: CASSESYINTGELFF. The CDR3 nucleotides read TGCGCCAGCAGTGAGTCGTACATTAACACCGGGGAGCTGTTTTTT.